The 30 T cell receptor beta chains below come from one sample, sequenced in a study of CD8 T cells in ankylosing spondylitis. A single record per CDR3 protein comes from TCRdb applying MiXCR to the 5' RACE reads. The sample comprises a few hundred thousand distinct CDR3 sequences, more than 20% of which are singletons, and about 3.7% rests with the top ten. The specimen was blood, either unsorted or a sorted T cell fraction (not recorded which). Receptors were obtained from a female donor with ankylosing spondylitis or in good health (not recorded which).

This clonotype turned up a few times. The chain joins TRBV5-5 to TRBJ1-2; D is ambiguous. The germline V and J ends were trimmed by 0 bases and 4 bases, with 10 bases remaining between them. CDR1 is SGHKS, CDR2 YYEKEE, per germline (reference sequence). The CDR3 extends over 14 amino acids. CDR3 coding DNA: TGTGCCAGCAGCTTGGCCCCCGAAGGCTATGGCTACACCTTC. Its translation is CASSLAPEGYGYTF.

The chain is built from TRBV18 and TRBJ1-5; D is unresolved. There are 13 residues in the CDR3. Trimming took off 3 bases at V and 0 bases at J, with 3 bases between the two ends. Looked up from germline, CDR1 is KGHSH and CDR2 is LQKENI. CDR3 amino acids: CASSPDSNQPQHF. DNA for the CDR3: TGTGCCAGCTCACCGGATAGCAATCAGCCCCAGCATTTT.

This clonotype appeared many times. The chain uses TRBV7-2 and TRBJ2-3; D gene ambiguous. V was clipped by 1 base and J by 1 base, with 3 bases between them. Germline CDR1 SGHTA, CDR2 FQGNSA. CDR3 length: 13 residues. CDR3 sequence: CASSLDGTDTQYF. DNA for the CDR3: TGTGCCAGCAGCTTAGATGGCACAGATACGCAGTATTTT.

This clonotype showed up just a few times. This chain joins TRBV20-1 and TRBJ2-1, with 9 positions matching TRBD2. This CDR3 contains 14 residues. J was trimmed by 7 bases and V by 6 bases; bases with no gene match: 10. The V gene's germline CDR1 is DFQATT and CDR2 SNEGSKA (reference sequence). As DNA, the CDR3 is TGCAGTGCCCATCTGAGCGGGAGGATGAATGAGCAGTTCTTC. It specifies CSAHLSGRMNEQFF.

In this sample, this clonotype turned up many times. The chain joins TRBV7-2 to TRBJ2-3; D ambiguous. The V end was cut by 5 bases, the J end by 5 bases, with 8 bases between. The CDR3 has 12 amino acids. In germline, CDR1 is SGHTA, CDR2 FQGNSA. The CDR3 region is CASSRGRDTQYF. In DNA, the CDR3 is TGTGCCAGCAGCCGCGGTAGAGATACGCAGTATTTT.

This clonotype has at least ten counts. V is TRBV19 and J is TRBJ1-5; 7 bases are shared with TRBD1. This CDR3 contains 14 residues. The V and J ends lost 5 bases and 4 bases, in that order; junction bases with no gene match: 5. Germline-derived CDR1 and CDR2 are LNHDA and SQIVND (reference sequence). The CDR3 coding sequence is TGTGCCAGTAGTCTCGGGACAGCTAATCAGCCCCAGCATTTT. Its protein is CASSLGTANQPQHF.

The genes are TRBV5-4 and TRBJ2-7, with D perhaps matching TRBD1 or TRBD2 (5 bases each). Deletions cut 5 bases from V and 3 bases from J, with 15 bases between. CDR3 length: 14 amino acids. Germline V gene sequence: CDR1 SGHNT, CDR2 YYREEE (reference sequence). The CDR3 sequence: CASSSGTDLYEQYF. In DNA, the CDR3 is TGTGCCAGCAGTTCGGGGACGGACCTCTACGAGCAGTACTTC.

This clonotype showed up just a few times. In nucleotides, the CDR3 is TGTGCCAGCAGCCCAAGGGGGGATGACGATGGCTACACCTTC. Encoded protein: CASSPRGDDDGYTF. This chain joins TRBV7-8 and TRBJ1-2; D perhaps matches TRBD1 (6 bases). The V gene lost 5 bases and the J gene lost 6 bases, with 16 bases spanning the gap. CDR1 is SGHVS and CDR2 is FQNEAQ in the germline V gene. The CDR3 is 14 amino acids.

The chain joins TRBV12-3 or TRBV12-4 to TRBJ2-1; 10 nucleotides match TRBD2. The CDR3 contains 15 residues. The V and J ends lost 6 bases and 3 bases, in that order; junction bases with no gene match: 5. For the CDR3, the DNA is TGTGCCAGCAGAGATACTAGCGGGGTCTACAATGAGCAGTTCTTC. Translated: CASRDTSGVYNEQFF.

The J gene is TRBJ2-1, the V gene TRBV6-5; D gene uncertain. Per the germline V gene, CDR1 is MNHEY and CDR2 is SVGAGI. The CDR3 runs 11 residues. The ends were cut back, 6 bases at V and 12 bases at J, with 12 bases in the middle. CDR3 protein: CASSGPARQFF. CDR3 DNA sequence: TGTGCCAGCAGCGGCCCTGCGAGGCAGTTCTTC.

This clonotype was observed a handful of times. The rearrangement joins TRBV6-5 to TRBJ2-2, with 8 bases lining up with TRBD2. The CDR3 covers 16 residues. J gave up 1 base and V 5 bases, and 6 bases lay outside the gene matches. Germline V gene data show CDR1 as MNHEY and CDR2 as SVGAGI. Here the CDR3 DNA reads TGTGCCAGCAGTCACGGACTAGCCCAGAACACCGGGGAGCTGTTTTTT. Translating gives CASSHGLAQNTGELFF.

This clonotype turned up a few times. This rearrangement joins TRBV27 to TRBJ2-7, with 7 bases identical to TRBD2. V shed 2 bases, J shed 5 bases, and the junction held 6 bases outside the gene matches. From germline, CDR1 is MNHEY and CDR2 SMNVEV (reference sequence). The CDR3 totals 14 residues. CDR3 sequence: CASSLGGSRNEQYF. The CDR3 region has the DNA TGTGCCAGCAGTTTAGGCGGGAGTCGGAACGAGCAGTACTTC.

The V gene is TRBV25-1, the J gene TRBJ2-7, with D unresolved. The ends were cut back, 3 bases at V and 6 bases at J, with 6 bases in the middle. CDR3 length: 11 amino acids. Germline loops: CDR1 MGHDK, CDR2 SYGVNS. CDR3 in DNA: TGTGCCAGCAGTGAGGTAAGCGAGCAGTACTTC. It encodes CASSEVSEQYF.

CDR3 in DNA: TGCAGCGTTGCCCCGACAGTAAGCTCCTACGAGCAGTACTTC. This codes for CSVAPTVSSYEQYF. The J gene is TRBJ2-7, the V gene TRBV29-1; weak D call: TRBD1 (5 bases). The length of the CDR3 is 14 residues. Per germline, CDR1 SQVTM and CDR2 ANQGSEA. V shed 4 bases and J shed 0 bases, with 13 bases lying between them.

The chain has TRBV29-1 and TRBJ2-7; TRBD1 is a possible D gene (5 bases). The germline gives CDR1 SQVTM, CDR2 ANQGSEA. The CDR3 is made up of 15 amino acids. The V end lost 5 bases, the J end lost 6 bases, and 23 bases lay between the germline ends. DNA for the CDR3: TGCAGCGTTTCGACAGCAACAAGGGAACTACGCGAGCAGTACTTC. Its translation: CSVSTATRELREQYF.

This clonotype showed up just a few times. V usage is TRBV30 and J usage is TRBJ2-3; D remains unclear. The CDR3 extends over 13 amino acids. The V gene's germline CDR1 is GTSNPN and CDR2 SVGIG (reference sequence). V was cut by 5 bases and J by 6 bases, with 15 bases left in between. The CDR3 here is CAWDPGLMDTQYF. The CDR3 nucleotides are TGTGCCTGGGACCCCGGGTTGATGGATACGCAGTATTTT.

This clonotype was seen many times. The CDR3 loop is CAISSGSPGETQYF. In nucleotides, the CDR3 is TGTGCCATCAGTTCGGGATCCCCTGGGGAGACCCAGTACTTC. The chain couples TRBV10-3 to TRBJ2-5; tentative D call: TRBD2 (5 bases). Germline V gives CDR1 ENHRY, CDR2 SYGVKD. V was cut by 5 bases and J by 5 bases, with 15 bases left in between. This CDR3 has 14 residues.

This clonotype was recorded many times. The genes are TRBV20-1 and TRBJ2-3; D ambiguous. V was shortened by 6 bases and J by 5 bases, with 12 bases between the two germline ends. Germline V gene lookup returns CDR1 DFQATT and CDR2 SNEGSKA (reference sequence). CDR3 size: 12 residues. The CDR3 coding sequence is TGCAGTGCACCCACCGTAGTAGATACGCAGTATTTT. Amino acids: CSAPTVVDTQYF.

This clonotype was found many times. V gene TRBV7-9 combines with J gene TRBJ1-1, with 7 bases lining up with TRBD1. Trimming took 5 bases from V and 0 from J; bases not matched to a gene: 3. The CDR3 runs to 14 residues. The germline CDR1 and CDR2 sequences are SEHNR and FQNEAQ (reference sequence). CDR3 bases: TGTGCCAGCAGCCGGGACAGCTTGAACACTGAAGCTTTCTTT. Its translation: CASSRDSLNTEAFF.

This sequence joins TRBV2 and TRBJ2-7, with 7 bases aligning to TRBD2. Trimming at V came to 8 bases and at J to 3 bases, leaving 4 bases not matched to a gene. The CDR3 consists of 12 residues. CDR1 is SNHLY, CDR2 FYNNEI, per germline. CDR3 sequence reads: CASGRAYYEQYF. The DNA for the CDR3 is TGTGCCAGCGGGAGGGCCTACTACGAGCAGTACTTC.

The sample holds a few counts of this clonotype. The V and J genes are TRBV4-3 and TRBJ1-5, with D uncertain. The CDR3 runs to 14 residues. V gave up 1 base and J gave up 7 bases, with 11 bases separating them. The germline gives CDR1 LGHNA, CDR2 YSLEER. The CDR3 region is CASSQGPGRQPQHF. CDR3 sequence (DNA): TGCGCCAGCAGCCAAGGTCCGGGGAGGCAGCCCCAGCATTTT.

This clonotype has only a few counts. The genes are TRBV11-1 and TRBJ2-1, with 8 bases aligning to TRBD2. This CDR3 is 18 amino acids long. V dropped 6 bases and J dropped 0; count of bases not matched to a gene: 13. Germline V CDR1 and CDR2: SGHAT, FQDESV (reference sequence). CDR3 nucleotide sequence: TGTGCCAGCAGTCAGGCGTTGCGGGAGGCCTACTCCTACAATGAGCAGTTCTTC. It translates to CASSQALREAYSYNEQFF. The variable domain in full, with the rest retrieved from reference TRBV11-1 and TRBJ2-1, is EAEVAQSPRYKITEKSQAVAFWCDPISGHATLYWYRQILGQGPELLVQFQDESVVDDSQLPKDRFSAERLKGVDSTLKIQPAELGDSAMYLCASSQALREAYSYNEQFFGPGTRLTVL.

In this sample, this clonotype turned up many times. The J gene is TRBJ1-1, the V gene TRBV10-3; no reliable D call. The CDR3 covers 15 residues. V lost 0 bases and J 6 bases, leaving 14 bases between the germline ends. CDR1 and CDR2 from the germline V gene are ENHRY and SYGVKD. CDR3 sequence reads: CAISESDGVWAEAFF. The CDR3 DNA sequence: TGTGCCATCAGTGAGTCTGATGGGGTTTGGGCTGAAGCTTTCTTT.

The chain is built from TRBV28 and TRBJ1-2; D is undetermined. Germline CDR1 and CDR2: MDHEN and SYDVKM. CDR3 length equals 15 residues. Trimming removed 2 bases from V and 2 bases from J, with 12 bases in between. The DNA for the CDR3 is TGTGCCAGCAGTTTAACAGCAGGCGGCAACTATGGCTACACCTTC. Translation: CASSLTAGGNYGYTF.

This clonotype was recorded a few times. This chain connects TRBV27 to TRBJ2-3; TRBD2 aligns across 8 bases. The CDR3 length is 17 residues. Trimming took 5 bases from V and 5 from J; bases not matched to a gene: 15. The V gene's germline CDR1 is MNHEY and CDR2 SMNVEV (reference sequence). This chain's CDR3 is CASSPPGAGGFGDTQYF. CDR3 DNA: TGTGCCAGCAGTCCCCCCGGGGCGGGAGGATTTGGAGATACGCAGTATTTT.

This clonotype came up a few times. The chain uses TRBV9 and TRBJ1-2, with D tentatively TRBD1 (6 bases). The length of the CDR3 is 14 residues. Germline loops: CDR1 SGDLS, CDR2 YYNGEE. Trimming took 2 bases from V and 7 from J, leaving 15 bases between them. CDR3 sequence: CASSVSSGEGGYTF. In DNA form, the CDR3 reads TGTGCCAGCAGCGTGAGCTCAGGGGAGGGTGGCTACACCTTC.

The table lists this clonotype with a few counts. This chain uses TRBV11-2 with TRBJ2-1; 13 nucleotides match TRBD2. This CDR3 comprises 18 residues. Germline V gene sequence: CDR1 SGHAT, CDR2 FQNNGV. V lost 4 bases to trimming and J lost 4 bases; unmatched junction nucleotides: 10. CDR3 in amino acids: CASSSPEGLAGVYNEQFF. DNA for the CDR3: TGTGCCAGCAGCTCCCCCGAAGGACTAGCGGGGGTATACAATGAGCAGTTCTTC. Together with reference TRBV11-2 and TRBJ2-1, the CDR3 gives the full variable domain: EAGVAQSPRYKIIEKRQSVAFWCNPISGHATLYWYQQILGQGPKLLIQFQNNGVVDDSQLPKDRFSAERLKGVDSTLKIQPAKLEDSAVYLCASSSPEGLAGVYNEQFFGPGTRLTVL.

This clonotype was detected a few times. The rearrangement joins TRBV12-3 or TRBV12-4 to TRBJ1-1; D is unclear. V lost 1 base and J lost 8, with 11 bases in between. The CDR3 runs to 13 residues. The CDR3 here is CASSLGEGIEAFF. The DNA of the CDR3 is TGTGCCAGCAGTTTAGGGGAAGGTATCGAAGCTTTCTTT.

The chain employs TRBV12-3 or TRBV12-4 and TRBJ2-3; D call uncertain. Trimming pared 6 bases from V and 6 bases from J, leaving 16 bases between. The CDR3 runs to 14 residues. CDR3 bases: TGTGCCAGCAGAACACTCTTAAGGGCGGATACGCAGTATTTT. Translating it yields CASRTLLRADTQYF.

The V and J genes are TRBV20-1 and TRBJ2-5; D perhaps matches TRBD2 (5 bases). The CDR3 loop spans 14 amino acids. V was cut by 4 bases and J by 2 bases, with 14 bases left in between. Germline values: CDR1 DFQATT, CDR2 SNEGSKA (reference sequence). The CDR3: CSATRAGVQETQYF. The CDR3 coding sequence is TGCAGTGCTACCAGAGCCGGGGTTCAAGAGACCCAGTACTTC.